This TCR beta chain was identified in a study of radiation and T cells in renal cell carcinoma. The wider study: Nephrectomy followed 15 Gy stereotactic body radiation by 4 weeks. Study-level results: No pretreatment tumor biopsies were available for baseline clonotypes. In blood, top tumor clones expanded by 2 weeks, shrinking by 4.

Time point described: baseline pretreatment blood. Treatment described: 15 Gy SBRT to primary tumor, nephrectomy 4 weeks later. Blood was sampled at baseline, 2 weeks and 4 weeks after SBRT. As regards this clone: Its antigen is not known.

Germline lookup yields CDR1 SGHDT and CDR2 YYEEEE. The CDR3 has 15 amino acids. V was cut by 0 bases and J by 6 bases, with 12 bases left in between. Clones were sequenced by immunoSEQ multiplex PCR, and TCRdb holds only the in-frame ones, with some missing. The sample lists tens of thousands of clones, roughly 79% occurring once. The chain employs TRBV5-6 and TRBJ1-4; a possible D gene is TRBD1 (5 bases). The sequencing here drew on blood, taken from a patient whose treatment included radiotherapy and nephrectomy. The sequence was collected from a man aged 55-75 years with renal cell carcinoma. The CDR3 here is CASSLGYGTDEKLFF. The CDR3 DNA sequence: TGTGCCAGCAGCTTGGGTTACGGGACTGATGAAAAACTGTTTTTT.